This entry lists 24 T cell receptor beta chains sequenced from one sample in a study of cytomegalovirus exposure and HLA in healthy donors. Libraries were prepared by immunoSEQ multiplex PCR; TCRdb keeps only in-frame clonotypes and omits some of them. Of 90,000 to 150,000 clones in the sample, approximately 91% were seen once. Sequenced material: PBMCs. The receptors shown here come from a man aged 18 to 30 in good health and CMV-seropositive.

The chain has TRBV5-1 and TRBJ2-3, with D maybe TRBD1 (6 bases). The CDR3 extends over 15 amino acids. From germline, CDR1 is SGHRS and CDR2 YFSETQ. V lost 2 bases and J 0 bases, leaving 10 bases between the germline ends. For the CDR3, the DNA is TGCGCCAGCAGCTTCCGGGACACCAGCACAGATACGCAGTATTTT. It encodes CASSFRDTSTDTQYF.

The CDR3 DNA reads TGTGCCAGCGGTTTCAGGGCGTATCAGCCCCAGCATTTT. This codes for CASGFRAYQPQHF. The J gene is TRBJ1-5, the V gene TRBV6-1, with D perhaps TRBD1 (5 bases). The germline V gene has CDR1 MNHNS and CDR2 SASEGT. CDR3 size: 13 residues. V lost 8 bases and J 5 bases, leaving 13 bases between the germline ends.

The rearrangement joins TRBV5-4 to TRBJ1-4; tentatively, D is TRBD1 (6 bases). The CDR3 covers 13 residues. V shed 0 bases and J shed 6 bases, with 6 bases lying between them. Germline CDR1 and CDR2: SGHNT and YYREEE (reference sequence). The CDR3 is CASSLDRDEKLFF. As DNA, the CDR3 is TGTGCCAGCAGCTTGGACAGGGATGAAAAACTGTTTTTT.

This clone was found many times. This chain links TRBV4-3 with TRBJ1-2; TRBD1 aligns across 9 bases. CDR3 length: 13 residues. Trimming at V came to 1 base and at J to 12 bases, leaving 6 bases not matched to a gene. The germline V gene encodes CDR1 LGHNA and CDR2 YSLEER. CDR3 bases: TGCGCCAGCAGCCAAGTCCGGGACAGGGAACACACCTTC. It encodes CASSQVRDREHTF.

The chain recombines TRBV14 with TRBJ2-7, with a weak D call TRBD1 (5 bases). From germline, CDR1 is SGHDN and CDR2 FVKESK. The CDR3 loop spans 15 amino acids. The ends were cut back, 0 bases at V and 5 bases at J, with 14 bases in the middle. The CDR3 DNA sequence: TGTGCCAGCAGCCAAGATATAGGGGCGCCGGACGAGCAGTACTTC. Translation: CASSQDIGAPDEQYF.

This chain connects TRBV7-2 to TRBJ1-2, with 7 bases that match TRBD1. Per the germline V gene, CDR1 is SGHTA and CDR2 is FQGNSA. The CDR3 consists of 15 residues. Trimming removed 3 bases from V and 7 bases from J; junction bases left unmatched: 11. The CDR3 here is CASSLVTGSGAGYTF. CDR3 coding DNA: TGTGCCAGCAGCTTGGTGACAGGGAGTGGGGCTGGCTACACCTTC.

This clone occurred a few times. The chain uses TRBV6-1 and TRBJ2-7; 8 bases are a match to TRBD1. The CDR3 has 12 residues. The germline CDR1 and CDR2 sequences are MNHNS and SASEGT. The trim removed 8 bases at V and 5 bases at J, leaving 5 bases unmatched. CDR3 coding DNA: TGTGCCAGCGGGACAGGATTGGACGAGCAGTACTTC. It yields the protein CASGTGLDEQYF.

This clone was observed once. The DNA for the CDR3 is TGTGCCAGCTCATCCCCTAGCACAGATACGCAGTATTTT. Its translation: CASSSPSTDTQYF. The V call is TRBV18, the J call TRBJ2-3; D is unclear. V lost 5 bases, J lost 0 bases, and 6 bases lay in between. Germline values: CDR1 KGHSH, CDR2 LQKENI. CDR3 length: 13 residues.

CDR3 DNA sequence: TGTGCCAGCAGCGCCGCGGGGGGCAATTCACCCCTCCACTTT. Amino acids: CASSAAGGNSPLHF. This chain connects TRBV11-2 to TRBJ1-6, with D possibly matching TRBD1 (6 bases). The V and J ends lost 5 bases and 7 bases respectively, with 12 bases between them. CDR3 size: 14 residues. Germline CDR1 and CDR2: SGHAT and FQNNGV.

The V call is TRBV7-2, the J call TRBJ1-2, with D tentatively TRBD1 (5 bases). Trimming pared 7 bases from V and 3 bases from J, leaving 12 bases between. There are 13 residues in the CDR3. In germline, CDR1 is SGHTA, CDR2 FQGNSA. The CDR3 sequence is CASKEGGDYGYTF. In nucleotides, the CDR3 is TGTGCCAGCAAGGAGGGAGGGGACTATGGCTACACCTTC.

The chain recombines TRBV5-1 with TRBJ1-1, with D perhaps matching TRBD1 (6 bases). CDR3 length: 12 residues. CDR1 is SGHRS and CDR2 is YFSETQ in the germline V gene. The germline V and J ends were trimmed by 5 bases and 3 bases, with 8 bases remaining between them. CDR3 sequence: CASSSGDTEAFF. The CDR3 DNA is TGCGCCAGCAGTTCAGGGGACACTGAAGCTTTCTTT.

The chain has TRBV7-9 and TRBJ1-2; TRBD1 might be the D (6 bases). The CDR3 loop spans 18 amino acids. Germline values: CDR1 SEHNR, CDR2 FQNEAQ (reference sequence). With 2 bases removed from V and 0 bases from J, the gap between germline ends came to 19 bases. CDR3 residues: CASSLFPTGTPANYGYTF. The CDR3 coding sequence is TGTGCCAGCAGCTTATTCCCGACCGGGACACCTGCTAACTATGGCTACACCTTC.

Points on this clone: One end of the junction does not line up with germline, which may come from a read error. The chain is built from TRBV19 and TRBJ1-1; a weak D match, TRBD1 (5 bases). The CDR3 is 14 amino acids. The germline V gene has CDR1 LNHDA and CDR2 SQIVND (reference sequence). The CDR3 here is CASTIEGVNTEAFF. CDR3 DNA: TGTGCCAGTACTATAGAAGGGGTTAATACTGAAGCTTTCTTT.

The J gene is TRBJ2-5, the V gene TRBV7-2, with 8 bases identical to TRBD2. The germline gives CDR1 SGHTA, CDR2 FQGNSA. This CDR3 region has 13 residues. Unmatched junction bases numbered 8, after V lost 7 bases and J lost 7 bases. The CDR3 DNA sequence: TGTGCCAGCACCATTGGACTAGCTGGGACCCAGTACTTC. Translation gives CASTIGLAGTQYF.

The genes are TRBV2 and TRBJ2-7; 7 nucleotides line up with TRBD2. There are 14 residues in the CDR3. Germline assignment: CDR1 SNHLY and CDR2 FYNNEI. The junction had 9 bases not matched to a gene; V was cut back by 6 bases and J by 4 bases. CDR3 sequence (DNA): TGTGCCAGCAGAGCCACAGCGGGGTCTTACGAGCAGTACTTC. Its translation: CASRATAGSYEQYF.

Only one count was recorded for this clone. The chain couples TRBV29-1 to TRBJ1-2; a possible D gene is TRBD1 (5 bases). The V gene lost 4 bases and the J gene lost 8 bases, with 14 bases spanning the gap. The V gene's germline CDR1 is SQVTM and CDR2 ANQGSEA. This CDR3 contains 12 residues. This CDR3 is CSVGEGGDGYTF. The CDR3 DNA follows: TGCAGCGTTGGGGAAGGCGGGGACGGCTACACCTTC.

This sequence joins TRBV7-2 and TRBJ1-1, with 7 nucleotides matching TRBD1. Germline V gene data show CDR1 as SGHTA and CDR2 as FQGNSA. The CDR3 consists of 16 residues. Losses at the gene ends were 2 bases for V and 3 bases for J; bases not matched to a gene: 9. CDR3 nucleotide sequence: TGTGCCAGCAGCTTAAGTTCAGGGACAGTCGACACTGAAGCTTTCTTT. It yields the protein CASSLSSGTVDTEAFF.

V is TRBV9 and J is TRBJ1-5; D may be TRBD1 (6 bases). Germline V CDR1 and CDR2: SGDLS, YYNGEE. Trimming shortened V by 0 bases and J by 2 bases, and 9 bases separated the two germline ends. CDR3 length: 15 residues. The CDR3 loop is CASSVGGGRNQPQHF. In DNA, the CDR3 is TGTGCCAGCAGCGTAGGGGGGGGCCGCAATCAGCCCCAGCATTTT.

This chain connects TRBV19 to TRBJ2-1; the match to TRBD1 covers 9 bases. CDR3 length equals 17 residues. J was trimmed by 5 bases and V by 4 bases; bases with no gene match: 12. CDR1 LNHDA and CDR2 SQIVND come from the germline V gene (reference sequence). The CDR3 coding sequence is TGTGCCAGTAGTACCACACAGGGGGCGCGAATTAACAATGAGCAGTTCTTC. Amino acid sequence: CASSTTQGARINNEQFF.

V is TRBV7-9 and J is TRBJ2-2; no clear D. Trimming removed 2 bases from V and 3 bases from J, with 7 bases in between. The CDR3 covers 14 residues. Germline assignment: CDR1 SEHNR and CDR2 FQNEAQ (reference sequence). The CDR3 DNA reads TGTGCCAGCAGCTTATCCCCTTACACCGGGGAGCTGTTTTTT. Encoded protein: CASSLSPYTGELFF.

This chain uses TRBV4-2 with TRBJ1-1, with 7 nucleotides matching TRBD1. The CDR3 has 14 amino acids. Per germline, CDR1 LGHNA and CDR2 YNFKEQ. Germline trimming cut 4 bases from V and 4 bases from J; bases unmatched to any gene: 6. For the CDR3, the DNA is TGTGCCAGCAGCCCGCGAGGGGGCTTCACTGAAGCTTTCTTT. Encoded protein: CASSPRGGFTEAFF.

The V gene is TRBV27, the J gene TRBJ2-4; no clear D. V shed 4 bases and J shed 0 bases, with 4 bases lying between them. Germline V gives CDR1 MNHEY, CDR2 SMNVEV (reference sequence). The CDR3 is made up of 13 amino acids. The CDR3 loop reads CASSSLAKNIQYF. The CDR3 nucleotides read TGTGCCAGCAGTTCACTAGCCAAAAACATTCAGTACTTC.

The V call is TRBV4-2, the J call TRBJ2-7; 9 bases fit TRBD1. The V gene's germline CDR1 is LGHNA and CDR2 YNFKEQ. CDR3 length equals 15 residues. V lost 5 bases, J lost 4 bases, and 9 bases stayed unmatched. This CDR3 is CASSREPGQGYEQYF. The CDR3 region has the DNA TGTGCCAGCAGCAGGGAACCGGGACAGGGATACGAGCAGTACTTC.

The chain recombines TRBV19 with TRBJ2-7, with D possibly TRBD1 on 7 matching bases. The CDR3 is 17 residues long. CDR1 is LNHDA, CDR2 SQIVND, per germline (reference sequence). The V end lost 5 bases, the J end lost 1 base, and 21 bases lay between the germline ends. The CDR3 reads CASSPHGRDRLSYEQYF. CDR3 nucleotides: TGTGCCAGTAGTCCCCATGGGCGGGACAGATTATCCTACGAGCAGTACTTC.